Listed here are 22 T cell receptor beta chains from one sample, sequenced in a study of T cell changes during pregnancy in multiple sclerosis. Produced via immunoSEQ multiplex PCR; TCRdb's table is partial and in-frame only. The sample has 60,000 or so clones; 91% are singletons. The sequenced sample was CD4+ T cells from peripheral blood mononuclear cells, obtained after pregnancy. The receptors come from a female donor in good health, enrolled as a control in a pregnancy study.

Here the CDR3 reads CASSPRGGGGTGYNEQFF. CDR3 in DNA: TGTGCCAGCAGCCCCCGGGGGGGCGGGGGGACCGGATACAATGAGCAGTTCTTC. This chain joins TRBV7-2 and TRBJ2-1; TRBD2 agrees at 8 bases. J was trimmed by 4 bases and V by 5 bases; bases with no gene match: 16. This CDR3 comprises 18 residues. Germline V lookup: CDR1 SGHTA, CDR2 FQGNSA. Using reference TRBV7-2 and TRBJ2-1 for the parts outside the CDR3, the full variable domain is GAGVSQSPSNKVTEKGKDVELRCDPISGHTALYWYRQSLGQGLEFLIYFQGNSAPDKSGLPSDRFSAERTGGSVSTLTIQRTQQEDSAVYLCASSPRGGGGTGYNEQFFGPGTRLTVL.

This CDR3 is CASSSPLGREGHTDTQYF. CDR3 sequence (DNA): TGTGCCAGCAGCTCCCCCCTTGGGAGGGAGGGACACACAGATACGCAGTATTTT. The chain employs TRBV7-2 and TRBJ2-3; possible D gene TRBD2, 7 bases. This CDR3 has 18 residues. The V and J ends lost 4 bases and 2 bases respectively, with 22 bases between them. Germline CDR1 and CDR2: SGHTA and FQGNSA.

The chain carries TRBV7-2 and TRBJ2-1; D might be TRBD1 (6 bases). The germline V gene encodes CDR1 SGHTA and CDR2 FQGNSA. The V and J ends lost 4 bases and 0 bases respectively, with 10 bases between them. CDR3 size: 15 residues. CDR3 amino acids: CASSSKQGSYNEQFF. The CDR3 DNA sequence: TGTGCCAGCAGCTCGAAACAGGGCTCCTACAATGAGCAGTTCTTC.

V usage is TRBV4-3 and J usage is TRBJ2-7; TRBD2 matches 16 bases. V gave up 0 bases and J gave up 0 bases; unmatched junction bases: 5. CDR1 is LGHNA and CDR2 is YSLEER in the germline V gene. This CDR3 comprises 19 residues. CDR3 loop: CASSQEGTSGGAFSYEQYF. The CDR3 DNA reads TGCGCCAGCAGCCAAGAAGGGACTAGCGGGGGGGCCTTCTCCTACGAGCAGTACTTC.

The J gene is TRBJ1-5, the V gene TRBV30, with 7 bases matching TRBD1. The CDR3 loop spans 13 amino acids. V shed 6 bases, J shed 2 bases, and the junction held 4 bases outside the gene matches. The germline V gene has CDR1 GTSNPN and CDR2 SVGIG (reference sequence). CDR3 nucleotide sequence: TGTGCCTGTTCTACAGGGGGCAATCAGCCCCAGCATTTT. As protein: CACSTGGNQPQHF.

CDR3 region: CASTPSGFSGNTIYF. The CDR3 nucleotides are TGTGCCAGCACCCCCAGTGGTTTCTCTGGAAACACCATATATTTT. The rearrangement joins TRBV7-8 to TRBJ1-3; D gene ambiguous. This CDR3 spans 15 amino acids. V was trimmed by 7 bases and J by 0 bases, leaving 13 bases between them. Germline loops: CDR1 SGHVS, CDR2 FQNEAQ.

V and J are TRBV5-1 and TRBJ1-2; 12 bases are shared with TRBD1. The CDR3 loop spans 14 amino acids. The V gene end was trimmed by 4 bases and the J gene end by 7 bases; junction bases not matched to a gene: 5. Germline lookup yields CDR1 SGHRS and CDR2 YFSETQ. The CDR3 protein is CASSPGDRGLGYTF. The CDR3 DNA sequence: TGCGCCAGCAGCCCGGGGGACAGGGGGCTTGGCTACACCTTC.

This clone was detected only a few times. The V call is TRBV19, the J call TRBJ1-1; 7 bases agree with TRBD1. Germline CDR1 is LNHDA and CDR2 is SQIVND (reference sequence). V was clipped by 5 bases and J by 0 bases; unmatched bases: 3. The CDR3 contains 14 residues. The DNA for the CDR3 is TGTGCCAGTAGTTTGACAGGGATGAACACTGAAGCTTTCTTT. It specifies CASSLTGMNTEAFF.

The chain is built from TRBV11-2 and TRBJ2-3; D is undetermined. The CDR3 sequence is 15 residues long. Per the germline V gene, CDR1 is SGHAT and CDR2 is FQNNGV. Trimming removed 5 bases at V and 0 bases at J, with 12 bases between. This chain's CDR3 is CASSGGQSSTDTQYF. In DNA, the CDR3 is TGTGCCAGCAGCGGTGGGCAATCTAGCACAGATACGCAGTATTTT.

The J gene is TRBJ2-3, the V gene TRBV9; the match to TRBD2 covers 9 bases. Germline assignment: CDR1 SGDLS and CDR2 YYNGEE. V was clipped by 0 bases and J by 6 bases; unmatched bases: 20. The CDR3 has 20 amino acids. CDR3 DNA sequence: TGTGCCAGCAGCGTAGATAGTTTGGGGATAGCGGGGGACCGCATGGATACGCAGTATTTT. Amino acid sequence: CASSVDSLGIAGDRMDTQYF.

The chain carries TRBV11-2 and TRBJ1-5; no reliable D call. Germline V gives CDR1 SGHAT, CDR2 FQNNGV. This CDR3 comprises 15 residues. Deletions cut 1 base from V and 7 bases from J, with 14 bases between. CDR3 protein: CASSLGRENWQPQHF. The CDR3 DNA reads as TGTGCCAGCAGCTTAGGTCGGGAGAATTGGCAGCCCCAGCATTTT.

The chain has TRBV9 and TRBJ2-5, with 7 bases that match TRBD1. Germline V gene data show CDR1 as SGDLS and CDR2 as YYNGEE. This CDR3 region has 16 residues. V trimming: 0 bases; J trimming: 7 bases; junction bases outside the gene matches: 12. The CDR3 loop is CASSVGPEGAGGTQYF. The CDR3 DNA follows: TGTGCCAGCAGCGTAGGGCCCGAGGGGGCGGGTGGGACCCAGTACTTC. Based on the CDR3 plus reference TRBV9 and TRBJ2-5, the full variable domain is DSGVTQTPKHLITATGQRVTLRCSPRSGDLSVYWYQQSLDQGLQFLIQYYNGEERAKGNILERFSAQQFPDLHSELNLSSLELGDSALYFCASSVGPEGAGGTQYFGPGTRLLVL.

This rearrangement joins TRBV7-2 to TRBJ2-1, with 7 nucleotides matching TRBD1. This CDR3 has 16 residues. The germline CDR1 and CDR2 sequences are SGHTA and FQGNSA. V dropped 5 bases and J dropped 6; count of bases not matched to a gene: 13. This CDR3 is CASSTQGQMVGNEQFF. In nucleotides, the CDR3 is TGTGCCAGCAGCACACAGGGACAGATGGTGGGCAATGAGCAGTTCTTC.

For this clone: Germline is not matched at one junction end, which may reflect a read error. V gene TRBV19 combines with J gene TRBJ2-7, with unresolved D. The CDR3 runs to 12 residues. The germline CDR1 and CDR2 sequences are LNHDA and SQIVND (reference sequence). The DNA for the CDR3 is TGTGCCAGTAGTCCGACACCGCCGCCCGCTATTTTC. Translation gives CASSPTPPPAIF.

This clone appeared once. This chain's CDR3 is CAIRADREDQPQHF. Here the CDR3 DNA reads TGTGCCATCAGAGCCGACAGGGAGGATCAGCCCCAGCATTTT. The chain couples TRBV10-3 to TRBJ1-5; TRBD1 matches 7 bases. The junction had 7 bases not matched to a gene; V was cut back by 6 bases and J by 5 bases. Germline lookup yields CDR1 ENHRY and CDR2 SYGVKD. The CDR3 sequence is 14 residues long.

This clone was counted once. The V and J genes are TRBV4-3 and TRBJ1-2, with TRBD1 matching 7 bases. With V trimmed by 0 bases and J by 4 bases, 11 bases remained unmatched. The CDR3 runs to 17 residues. Germline V gives CDR1 LGHNA, CDR2 YSLEER. CDR3 in DNA: TGCGCCAGCAGCCAAGATGTCGCCGACAGGGTGAGCTATGGCTACACCTTC. Its translation: CASSQDVADRVSYGYTF.

The chain joins TRBV4-2 to TRBJ1-1, with D unclear. With 2 bases removed from V and 3 bases from J, the gap between germline ends came to 13 bases. This CDR3 region has 15 residues. Germline CDR1 and CDR2: LGHNA and YNFKEQ. CDR3 in amino acids: CASSQLANTDTEAFF. The CDR3 DNA is TGTGCCAGCAGCCAACTCGCGAATACCGACACTGAAGCTTTCTTT.

This sequence joins TRBV5-1 and TRBJ1-4; the match to TRBD1 covers 8 bases. Looked up from germline, CDR1 is SGHRS and CDR2 is YFSETQ. The J segment lost 6 bases and the V segment lost 1 base, leaving 11 bases of the junction unmatched. This CDR3 contains 17 residues. The DNA for the CDR3 is TGCGCCAGCAGCTTGACTGGCCAGGGGGCAAGGGATGAAAAACTGTTTTTT. Its translation is CASSLTGQGARDEKLFF.

This CDR3 is CAIRTQGRNTEAFF. The DNA for the CDR3 is TGTGCCATCAGGACCCAGGGCAGGAACACTGAAGCTTTCTTT. The chain carries TRBV10-3 and TRBJ1-1; possibly TRBD1 for D (5 bases). This CDR3 region has 14 residues. CDR1 and CDR2 from the germline V gene are ENHRY and SYGVKD. V was clipped by 6 bases and J by 1 base, with 12 bases between them.

The chain recombines TRBV5-4 with TRBJ2-1, with 15 bases that match TRBD2. Germline-derived CDR1 and CDR2 are SGHNT and YYREEE (reference sequence). The CDR3 loop spans 15 amino acids. V dropped 4 bases and J dropped 8; count of bases not matched to a gene: 4. The CDR3 sequence is CASSRTSGGGYEQFF. The DNA of the CDR3 is TGTGCCAGCAGCCGGACTAGCGGGGGGGGCTATGAGCAGTTCTTC. The full variable domain, its missing parts supplied by reference TRBV5-4 and TRBJ2-1, is ETGVTQSPTHLIKTRGQQVTLRCSSQSGHNTVSWYQQALGQGPQFIFQYYREEENGRGNFPPRFSGLQFPNYSSELNVNALELDDSALYLCASSRTSGGGYEQFFGPGTRLTVL.

The gene calls are TRBV5-5 and TRBJ1-2, with D possibly being TRBD1 (5 bases). CDR3 length: 12 amino acids. The germline V and J ends were trimmed by 0 bases and 7 bases, with 7 bases remaining between them. CDR1 SGHKS and CDR2 YYEKEE come from the germline V gene (reference sequence). The CDR3 bases are TGTGCCAGCAGCTTGGAGCAGGGTGGCTACACCTTC. It encodes CASSLEQGGYTF.

The chain recombines TRBV5-4 with TRBJ2-7; 7 positions match TRBD1. V dropped 0 bases and J dropped 5; count of bases not matched to a gene: 2. The CDR3 covers 13 residues. The germline CDR1 and CDR2 sequences are SGHNT and YYREEE (reference sequence). In DNA, the CDR3 is TGTGCCAGCAGCTTGGACAGGGGTCACGAGCAGTACTTC. Translating gives CASSLDRGHEQYF.